Listed below are T cell receptor beta chains from one sample, sequenced in a study of blood T cell repertoires in COVID-19. Libraries were prepared by immunoSEQ multiplex PCR; TCRdb keeps only in-frame clonotypes and omits some of them. Among approximately 260,000 clones listed, 86% were seen once. The sample was peripheral blood. Receptor source: a man between 18 and 29 years old with active or convalescent COVID-19. The CDR3 runs from the conserved cysteine through the conserved F or W.

TRBV6-5 CASSYSGGRGNYGYTF
TRBV6-5 CASSYGQGQETQYF
TRBV18 CASSLGTSGTDTQYF
TRBV7-3 CASSFNGGGYTF
TRBV30 CAWMPGGGETQYF
TRBV5-6 CASSLGPPMTSGSDTQYF
TRBV9 CASSVTGAPNEKLFF
TRBV7-8 CASSLLSPGTEAFF
TRBV2 CAKQGVGAEKLFF
TRBV7-8 CASTSMAGLTGELFF
TRBV6-2/TRBV6-3 CASSYSYSGSSNQPQHF
TRBV6-2/TRBV6-3 CASSDPQGVSGNTIYF
TRBV18 CASSPPSAGGNTGELFF
TRBV5-1 CASSTQGQETQYF
TRBV29-1 CSALDSLFPHGYTF
TRBV30 CAWDGGINNSPLHF
TRBV29-1 CSVEDQRDRAHEQYF
TRBV3-1/TRBV3-2 CASSQVGGAGPFRQYF
TRBV7-9 CASSLDTHYEQYF
TRBV5-1 CASSLVRSGGWETQYF
TRBV6-1 CASSEEAGGPNEQFF
TRBV4-1 CASSRDRGAIQPQHF
TRBV19 CASSPTGQGARGYTF
TRBV5-1 CASSWMGQVYEQYF
TRBV4-3 CASSQGQGWEKLFF
TRBV4-3 CASSQDRQGLGDTQYF
TRBV29-1 CSVGTPTNEKLFF
TRBV9 CASSVDPTGFDGYTF
TRBV30 CAWSVQANTEAFF
TRBV13 CASSQRDWNTGELFF
TRBV7-9 CASSHGRGNEKLFF
TRBV28 CASSLIVAGSTDTQYF
TRBV2 CASRLTGRQETQYF
TRBV6-1 CASSEIENSPLHF
TRBV9 CASSALAGDTDTQYF
TRBV10-3 CATKQGPSYEQYF
TRBV7-2 CASSSGQVRSEQYF
TRBV3-1/TRBV3-2 CASSQGSANYGYTF
TRBV5-1 CASSLLGGEQFF
TRBV28 CASSYIASPLHF
TRBV6-6 CASSNKAGELFF
TRBV7-9 CASSFGQGAGNEQFF
TRBV19 CASSIGQGHQPQHF
TRBV6-1 CASSERSGGNQPQHF
TRBV12-3/TRBV12-4 CASSYTGELFF
TRBV7-2 CASKRGVEETQYF
TRBV5-6 CASSGDRDTKRGVQETQYF